These 17 T cell receptor beta chains originate from one sample sequenced in a study of cytomegalovirus exposure and HLA in healthy donors (TCRdb year 2017). Receptors were amplified or captured by the immunoSEQ multiplex PCR assay. For the multiplex PCR, a mixture combining 60 forward primers for TCR Vbeta segments and 13 reverse primers for TCR Jbeta segments was used. TCRdb provides this immuneACCESS table in a form limited to in-frame rearrangements. Some clones are lacking; in checked studies, under half of them reflect an unresolved V gene, and why the rest are absent is not known. The sample yields about 160,000 clones; just under 80% were counted once. The ten most abundant clones make up roughly 9.3% of the sample. Material for sequencing was PBMCs. All receptors come from a man aged 18 to 29 in good health and CMV-seropositive.

The chain combines TRBV7-2 with TRBJ1-5, with a tentative D call TRBD1 (6 bases). The CDR3 extends over 14 amino acids. In germline, CDR1 is SGHTA, CDR2 FQGNSA. V was cut by 5 bases and J by 5 bases, with 13 bases left in between. The CDR3 DNA sequence: TGTGCCAGCAGCACCAGGGGAGGGGATCAGCCCCAGCATTTT. Encoded protein: CASSTRGGDQPQHF.

This clone appeared a single time. The rearrangement links TRBV28 to TRBJ2-2, with TRBD2 matching over 7 bases. Looked up from germline, CDR1 is MDHEN and CDR2 is SYDVKM. The V gene end was trimmed by 7 bases and the J gene end by 0 bases; junction bases not matched to a gene: 8. The CDR3 length is 16 residues. CDR3 sequence: CASKERLAPNTGELFF. DNA of the CDR3: TGTGCCAGCAAGGAGCGACTAGCTCCGAACACCGGGGAGCTGTTTTTT.

The J gene is TRBJ2-5, the V gene TRBV7-8; D is unresolved. Germline loops: CDR1 SGHVS, CDR2 FQNEAQ. This CDR3 spans 15 amino acids. Deletions cut 1 base from V and 8 bases from J, with 17 bases between. CDR3 sequence reads: CASSLGSASSGTQYF. The CDR3 DNA is TGTGCCAGCAGCTTAGGGTCGGCTAGTTCCGGAACCCAGTACTTC.

The rearrangement joins TRBV27 to TRBJ1-2, with D uncertain. V was cut by 10 bases and J by 6 bases, with 18 bases left in between. There are 13 residues in the CDR3. CDR1 and CDR2 from the germline V gene are MNHEY and SMNVEV (reference sequence). The CDR3 DNA is TGTGCCACCCGTGGGAGGGTAATGGATGGCTACACCTTC. This codes for CATRGRVMDGYTF.

The rearrangement joins TRBV19 to TRBJ1-4; TRBD1 might be the D (6 bases). Germline V CDR1 and CDR2: LNHDA, SQIVND (reference sequence). V was shortened by 6 bases and J by 6 bases, with 14 bases between the two germline ends. The CDR3 runs 14 residues. CDR3 nucleotide sequence: TGTGCCAGTAGCTTCGGGGGGGCCGATGAAAAACTGTTTTTT. Translated: CASSFGGADEKLFF.

The chain couples TRBV19 to TRBJ1-4, with a weak D call TRBD1 (5 bases). V lost 3 bases to trimming and J lost 8 bases, with 13 bases between them. Per the germline V gene, CDR1 is LNHDA and CDR2 is SQIVND (reference sequence). The CDR3 is 14 amino acids. In DNA form, the CDR3 reads TGTGCCAGTAGTATCAGGGAGGAGAGGGAAAAACTGTTTTTT. It codes for CASSIREEREKLFF.

This chain links TRBV5-1 with TRBJ1-2; no reliable D call. The CDR3 totals 15 residues. Trimming took off 0 bases at V and 2 bases at J, with 11 bases between the two ends. Germline values: CDR1 SGHRS, CDR2 YFSETQ. The CDR3 sequence is CASSLGLDTNYGYTF. In nucleotides, the CDR3 is TGCGCCAGCAGCTTGGGCCTCGACACGAACTATGGCTACACCTTC.

The chain carries TRBV27 and TRBJ2-3; 7 bases are a match to TRBD2. The V gene's germline CDR1 is MNHEY and CDR2 SMNVEV (reference sequence). This CDR3 comprises 14 residues. Trimming removed 4 bases from V and 4 bases from J; junction bases left unmatched: 5. This CDR3 reads CASSSGGWADTQYF. CDR3 nucleotides: TGTGCCAGCAGTTCGGGGGGTTGGGCAGATACGCAGTATTTT.

The chain combines TRBV11-2 with TRBJ2-7, with 11 bases identical to TRBD2. With V trimmed by 5 bases and J by 6 bases, 6 bases remained unmatched. CDR3 length: 14 amino acids. CDR1 is SGHAT, CDR2 FQNNGV, per germline. CDR3 DNA sequence: TGTGCCAGCAGCCCCGGGACTAGCGGCGTCGAGCAGTACTTC. Amino acid sequence: CASSPGTSGVEQYF.

The chain has TRBV30 and TRBJ2-7; TRBD1 matches at 7 bases. The CDR3 sequence is 15 residues long. Per the germline V gene, CDR1 is GTSNPN and CDR2 is SVGIG (reference sequence). With 4 bases clipped from V and 2 bases from J, the junction kept 11 bases outside the gene matches. The CDR3 DNA is TGTGCCTGGAACCGTGACAGGGACCAGACCTACGAGCAGTACTTC. It encodes CAWNRDRDQTYEQYF.

The V gene is TRBV19, the J gene TRBJ2-7; tentative D call: TRBD1 (8 bases). The CDR3 spans 12 residues. Germline V CDR1 and CDR2: LNHDA, SQIVND (reference sequence). Trimming shortened V by 10 bases and J by 6 bases, and 16 bases separated the two germline ends. The CDR3 DNA sequence: TGTGCCACTGGACAGGGAGGGTCCGAGCAGTACTTC. Encoded protein: CATGQGGSEQYF. The whole variable domain, remainder taken from reference TRBV19 and TRBJ2-7, is DGGITQSPKYLFRKEGQNVTLSCEQNLNHDAMYWYRQDPGQGLRLIYYSQIVNDFQKGDIAEGYSVSREKKESFPLTVTSAQKNPTAFYLCATGQGGSEQYFGPGTRLTVT.

The J gene is TRBJ2-7, the V gene TRBV10-2; 11 bases fit TRBD2. Germline V gives CDR1 WSHSY, CDR2 SAAADI. V lost 3 bases and J lost 3; bases outside the gene matches: 4. The CDR3 runs to 15 residues. The CDR3, as DNA: TGCGCCAGCAGTGATCCCGGACTAGCGGGCTACGAGCAGTACTTC. It translates to CASSDPGLAGYEQYF.

The chain links TRBV19 to TRBJ1-2, with a weak D call TRBD1 (6 bases). This CDR3 comprises 16 residues. Trimming cost V 4 bases and J 1 base, with 16 bases left between them. In germline, CDR1 is LNHDA, CDR2 SQIVND (reference sequence). CDR3 sequence reads: CASSKTGTTLNYGYTF. The CDR3, as DNA: TGTGCCAGTAGTAAAACCGGGACAACTCTTAACTATGGCTACACCTTC.

This clone was counted only a few times. The DNA for the CDR3 is TGTGCCAGCAGCTTGGCGGACAGGGGGCTGGGTAATGAAAAACTGTTTTTT. Protein: CASSLADRGLGNEKLFF. This rearrangement joins TRBV5-4 to TRBJ1-4, with 11 bases fitting TRBD1. The junction had 5 bases not matched to a gene; V was cut back by 0 bases and J by 4 bases. In germline, CDR1 is SGHNT, CDR2 YYREEE (reference sequence). The length of the CDR3 is 17 residues. Supplemented by reference TRBV5-4 and TRBJ1-4, the full variable domain reads ETGVTQSPTHLIKTRGQQVTLRCSSQSGHNTVSWYQQALGQGPQFIFQYYREEENGRGNFPPRFSGLQFPNYSSELNVNALELDDSALYLCASSLADRGLGNEKLFFGSGTQLSVL.

DNA of the CDR3: TGTGCCAGCAGCCAAGAAGGGAACAGGGGTGAAAAACTGTTTTTT. Translating gives CASSQEGNRGEKLFF. This rearrangement joins TRBV4-2 to TRBJ1-4, with 7 bases matching TRBD1. The CDR3 sequence is 15 residues long. Germline-derived CDR1 and CDR2 are LGHNA and YNFKEQ. The V gene end was trimmed by 0 bases and the J gene end by 7 bases; junction bases not matched to a gene: 5.

This clone came up a few times. The chain recombines TRBV4-3 with TRBJ2-1; 8 bases are shared with TRBD2. Germline V lookup: CDR1 LGHNA, CDR2 YSLEER. V lost 1 base and J lost 7; bases outside the gene matches: 6. This CDR3 has 15 residues. CDR3 sequence reads: CASSQAPSGSNEQFF. CDR3 DNA sequence: TGCGCCAGCAGCCAAGCCCCTAGCGGGTCTAATGAGCAGTTCTTC.

This clone was picked up a small number of times. The chain is built from TRBV14 and TRBJ1-1; D not resolved. The V gene's germline CDR1 is SGHDN and CDR2 FVKESK. This CDR3 region has 14 residues. Trimming left V 3 bases short and J 3 bases short, with 11 bases between. The CDR3 loop reads CASSHPYGDTEAFF. CDR3 sequence (DNA): TGTGCCAGCAGCCACCCGTACGGGGACACTGAAGCTTTCTTT.